The entry that follows covers one T cell receptor (beta chain) sequence. Its specificity is not known. Healthy bone marrow donors formed the donor group. The data derive from a study of cytomegalovirus exposure and HLA in healthy donors. Study findings and constraints: An analysis done earlier found most TCR beta V segments productive about 90% or about 30% of the time. Reportedly, a later analysis found an Asian-associated ancestry cluster had fewer N-insertions than the approximately 700-donor mean.

V dropped 5 bases and J dropped 4 bases, with 14 bases sitting between them. The germline V gene encodes CDR1 MNHEY and CDR2 SVGAGI. There are 14 residues in the CDR3. In the PCR, 60 Vbeta and 13 Jbeta primers were used. The method was immunoSEQ multiplex PCR; TCRdb's version includes in-frame clones alone and lacks a portion of them. The data show 100,000 or so clones, more than 75% seen once. Sequencing was carried out using PBMCs. The receptor comes from a human donor in good health. The chain links TRBV6-5 to TRBJ1-1; D remains ambiguous. Here the CDR3 reads CASSDGGGGTEAFF. DNA of the CDR3: TGTGCCAGCAGTGACGGCGGAGGAGGCACTGAAGCTTTCTTT.